This T cell receptor (beta chain) was documented in a study of immune heterogeneity within non-small cell lung tumors. Broader study findings: Identical dominant CDR3 beta clonotypes recurred across a patient's tumor sites, together with site-unique high-frequency clones. Clonality of local T cells correlated moderately but significantly with local tumor mutational burden (R about 0.34).

The CDR3 loop spans 11 amino acids. V shed 4 bases and J shed 1 base, with 2 bases lying between them. Looked up from germline, CDR1 is SGHRS and CDR2 is YFSETQ. Multiplex PCR was performed with 32 V and 13 J primers, and it amplified TCR beta CDR3. TCRdb analysed the multiplex PCR reads with MiXCR anew, one entry per CDR3 protein. The sample yields fewer than 25,000 distinct CDR3 sequences, 25% to 30% seen once. Bulk tumor genomic DNA was the template, and each sample received 550 to 650 ng. Several biopsies were collected from each primary tumor during surgery. They were spaced as far apart as possible within the tumor mass. Curative operations were performed on patients who had untreated, newly diagnosed non-small cell lung cancer. Patients newly diagnosed with non-small cell lung cancer and having curative-intent surgery served as donors. The table lists this clonotype with a few counts. Its antigen is as yet unknown.

The chain recombines TRBV5-1 with TRBJ2-5; D ambiguous. Sequencing was done on a sample of lung tumor tissue. This receptor was obtained from a man in his forties with non-small cell lung cancer. CDR3 nucleotide sequence: TGCGCCAGCAGCGGCCAAGAGACCCAGTACTTC. Translating gives CASSGQETQYF. The entire variable domain, with the rest obtained from reference TRBV5-1 and TRBJ2-5, is as follows: KAGVTQTPRYLIKTRGQQVTLSCSPISGHRSVSWYQQTPGQGLQFLFEYFSETQRNKGNFPGRFSGRQFSNSRSEMNVSTLELGDSALYLCASSGQETQYFGPGTRLLVL.